The clone carrying this T cell receptor beta chain was counted between two and nine times. The V end lost 8 bases, the J end lost 3 bases, and 16 bases lay between the germline ends. The germline gives CDR1 SEHNR, CDR2 FQNEAQ (reference sequence). This CDR3 has 14 amino acids. Profiled with immunoSEQ multiplex PCR; TCRdb holds only in-frame clones, not every one. This table holds 450,000 to 500,000 clones, around 85% found once. These data belong to a study of blood T cell repertoires in COVID-19. About the study: Sources were T cells, B-cell-depleted T cells, or PBMCs; the material itself was cDNA or gDNA.

The receptor was derived from a human donor in a cohort sampled during active COVID-19. V is TRBV7-9 and J is TRBJ1-2, with a possible D match to TRBD1 (5 bases). Sequences were obtained from peripheral blood. In DNA, the CDR3 is TGTGCCAGCTCCCCCCGTGACAGCCACTATGGCTACACCTTC. Translation: CASSPRDSHYGYTF.